This TCR beta chain was documented in a study of T-cell memory formation after mild COVID-19. Study in general: TCR clusters were mostly donor specific. Study-wide findings and caveats: Pre-infection memory held some responding clones, suggesting pre-existing cross-reactive T cells responded. Mainly in CM and EM were contracting CD4+ clones; CD8+ were in EMRA.

Between the trimmed V and J ends, which lost 5 bases and 6 bases, there was a span of 16 bases. The CDR3 runs 13 residues. Germline values: CDR1 GTSNPN, CDR2 SVGIG (reference sequence). TCRdb reprocessed the 5' RACE reads with MiXCR, giving one entry per CDR3 protein. The table records 580,000 or so distinct CDR3 sequences, approximately 15% of them present only once. Comment on this clonotype: Antigen: not known.

The sample was PBMCs or a T cell subset sorted from them (not recorded which). This TCR came from an adult woman who had mild COVID-19 (a few samples of this study predate the infection). Cell type and time point are not known. This rearrangement joins TRBV30 to TRBJ1-2; D might be TRBD1 (5 bases). In DNA, the CDR3 is TGTGCCTGGGTTTCGTGGACACTGAATGGCTACACCTTC. This codes for CAWVSWTLNGYTF.